This T cell receptor (beta chain) originates from a study of PD-1 blockade in mismatch repair-deficient tumors. The length of the CDR3 is 20 residues. Mismatch repair deficiency was confirmed in all patients, by PCR or immunohistochemistry. Using immunoSEQ multiplex PCR, the repertoire was profiled, and TCRdb retains in-frame clones only, with some absent. The sample lists roughly 120,000 clones, more than 70% seen once, with around 11% in the top ten. Here the sequenced sample was peripheral blood, taken approximately 69 weeks after starting pembrolizumab. The source of this sequence is an adult with mismatch repair-deficient cancer. This chain links TRBV21-1 with TRBJ2-3; TRBD2 is the table's D call, not checked against the DNA. TRBV21-1 is listed as a pseudogene. The DNA for the CDR3 is TGTGCCAGCGACACTCAGCGTCCTAAAGCGGGAGCCCCCGGGACAGATACGCAGTATTTT. As protein: CASDTQRPKAGAPGTDTQYF.